The 30 T cell receptor beta chains in this list originate from one sample, sequenced in a study of T cells in women clearing cervical HPV infection. The table came from immunoSEQ multiplex PCR; TCRdb's copy has only in-frame clones and leaves some out. The specimen's table records 40,000 to 60,000 clones. Specimen: blood buffy coat. The receptors here all came from a woman between 18 and 75 years old with a cervical HPV16 infection that either progressed to CIN3+ or cleared (not recorded which).

Concerning this clone: With the read ending 3 residues before the CDR3 end, the germline J gene is used to fill in that end. This chain joins TRBV5-1 and TRBJ2-7, with 8 bases fitting TRBD2. After removal of 0 bases from V and 0 bases from J, the junction contained 5 bases not matched to a gene. The CDR3 has 16 amino acids. CDR1 is SGHRS, CDR2 YFSETQ, per germline. The sequenced CDR3 bases are TGCGCCAGCAGCTTGGAAGCGGGGGCGACCTCCTACGAG. Its protein is CASSLEAGATSYE. The whole CDR3 protein reads CASSLEAGATSYEQYF.

A remark on this clone: The read halts 3 residues ahead of the CDR3 end, with the missing end drawn from the germline J gene. The chain recombines TRBV5-1 with TRBJ1-2; D is unresolved. This CDR3 spans 16 amino acids. Looked up from germline, CDR1 is SGHRS and CDR2 is YFSETQ. The CDR3 here is CASSSTSSRMVQGYTF. The CDR3 DNA, read in part, is TGCGCCAGCAGCTCGACGTCGAGCAGGATGGTGCAGGGC.

Concerning this clone: The germline gene is not matched at one end of the junction; a read error may be the cause. The read ends 3 residues before the CDR3 terminus; that terminus is restored from the germline J gene. This sample also contains other DNA sequences that code for the same CDR3. The rearrangement links TRBV7-9 to TRBJ1-3; no reliable D call. There are 15 residues in the CDR3. Per germline, CDR1 SEHNR and CDR2 FQNEAQ (reference sequence). This CDR3 reads CASRAPTNSGNTIYF. Partial CDR3 DNA: TGTGCCAGCAGGGCCCCGACAAACTCTGGAAACACG.

On this clone: The CDR3 end lies 3 residues beyond the end of the read and is filled in from the germline J gene. J is TRBJ2-5 and V is TRBV14, with 8 bases fitting TRBD1. The CDR3 has 14 amino acids. CDR1 and CDR2 from the germline V gene are SGHDN and FVKESK. With V trimmed by 7 bases and J by 5 bases, 9 bases remained unmatched. CDR3 bases read: TGTGCCAGCACACGGACAGGGAACGTGGAGACC. Its translation: CASTRTGNVET. The whole CDR3 is CASTRTGNVETQYF. Filled out from reference TRBV14 and TRBJ2-5, the complete variable domain reads EAGVTQFPSHSVIEKGQTVTLRCDPISGHDNLYWYRRVMGKEIKFLLHFVKESKQDESGMPNNRFLAERTGGTYSTLKVQPAELEDSGVYFCASTRTGNVETQYFGPGTRLLVL.

Of note for this clone: The read stops 3 residues short of the end of the CDR3; the missing end is completed from the germline J gene. This chain connects TRBV7-2 to TRBJ1-1; 7 bases fit TRBD1. The CDR3 runs 15 residues. Germline V gene sequence: CDR1 SGHTA, CDR2 FQGNSA. The V gene end was trimmed by 5 bases and the J gene end by 1 base; junction bases not matched to a gene: 7. The DNA read from the CDR3 is TGTGCCAGCAGCACCATGACAGGGCCGAACACTGAA. Translating gives CASSTMTGPNTE. The CDR3 as a whole reads CASSTMTGPNTEAFF.

Regarding this clone: The CDR3 goes on 3 residues after the read ends, and that part is filled in from the germline J gene. This chain uses TRBV20-1 with TRBJ2-5; possibly TRBD2 for D (6 bases). Trimming took 6 bases from V and 1 from J, leaving 12 bases between them. In germline, CDR1 is DFQATT, CDR2 SNEGSKA (reference sequence). The CDR3 sequence is 13 residues long. The sequenced CDR3 bases are TGCAGTGCCCCCGGGGGTCCCCAAGAGACC. Amino acid sequence: CSAPGGPQET. The CDR3 in full is CSAPGGPQETQYF.

Considering frequency, this clone is medium-sized (0.01 to 0.1%). The read is 3 residues too short to cover the CDR3 end, so that end is filled in from the germline J gene. The chain joins TRBV5-6 to TRBJ2-3; TRBD1 or TRBD2 may be the D gene (5 bases each). Per the germline V gene, CDR1 is SGHDT and CDR2 is YYEEEE. The V and J ends lost 0 bases and 4 bases respectively, with 12 bases between them. The CDR3 is made up of 15 amino acids. CDR3 sequence: CASSLVRRGADTQYF. The sequenced CDR3 bases are TGTGCCAGCAGCTTGGTTAGGCGAGGGGCAGATACG.

Turning to this clone: The CDR3 extends 3 residues past the end of the read, so its final part is completed from the germline J gene. The chain couples TRBV4-1 to TRBJ1-1, with D maybe TRBD1 (5 bases). This CDR3 is 13 amino acids long. CDR1 is MGHRA, CDR2 YSYEKL, per germline. V lost 4 bases and J lost 4, with 10 bases in between. The sequenced part of the CDR3 DNA is TGCGCCAGCAGCCGAGAAAGGGGCACTGAA. This translates into CASSRERGTE. The full CDR3 protein is CASSRERGTEAFF.

Notes on this clone: Read data end 3 residues before the CDR3 end; the end is taken from the germline J gene. This chain connects TRBV5-6 to TRBJ1-2, with TRBD1 as a possible D gene (6 bases). There are 14 residues in the CDR3. Trimming took off 1 base at V and 7 bases at J, with 14 bases between the two ends. Germline loops: CDR1 SGHDT, CDR2 YYEEEE. CDR3 in amino acids: CASSLKGTRGGYTF. CDR3 DNA (partial): TGTGCCAGCAGCTTGAAGGGAACCAGGGGTGGC.

This CDR3 reads CASSTRTGREQYF. CDR3 DNA, as far as it was read: TGTGCCAGCAGCACCCGGACAGGGCGCGAG. This chain connects TRBV9 to TRBJ2-7; 8 bases agree with TRBD1. The read comes to an end 3 residues before the CDR3 does, leaving the germline J gene to fill in the end. The CDR3 is 13 residues long. After removal of 4 bases from V and 6 bases from J, the junction contained 6 bases not matched to a gene. Germline V CDR1 and CDR2: SGDLS, YYNGEE.

Remarks on this clone: Read coverage stops 3 residues before the CDR3 terminus; the germline J gene supplies the remainder. This chain uses TRBV10-2 with TRBJ1-1; D is uncertain. Between the trimmed V and J ends, which lost 8 bases and 1 base, there was a span of 14 bases. This CDR3 has 14 residues. From germline, CDR1 is WSHSY and CDR2 SAAADI. The CDR3 DNA, read in part, is TGCGCCAGCGCTGACCAGACTTCGAACACTGAA. Amino acid sequence: CASADQTSNTE. The complete CDR3 reads CASADQTSNTEAFF.

A remark on this clone: The read falls 3 residues short of the CDR3 end, and the missing part is taken from the germline J gene. This sequence joins TRBV12-3 or TRBV12-4 and TRBJ2-2, with D perhaps TRBD2 (5 bases). The CDR3 is 13 residues long. The V and J ends lost 7 bases and 6 bases respectively, with 12 bases between them. The CDR3 DNA, read in part, is TGTGCCAGCACCCCGGTGAGGGCCGGGGAG. It encodes CASTPVRAGE. The CDR3 in its entirety is CASTPVRAGELFF.

As to this clone: Sequencing ends 3 residues short of the CDR3 end; the germline J gene provides the rest. The genes are TRBV6-1 and TRBJ2-7; TRBD1 agrees at 8 bases. Looked up from germline, CDR1 is MNHNS and CDR2 is SASEGT. The CDR3 has 15 residues. The V gene end was trimmed by 7 bases and the J gene end by 3 bases; junction bases not matched to a gene: 11. Incomplete CDR3 DNA: TGTGCCAGCAATGATGGTTCAGGGGGCCACTACGAG. It codes for CASNDGSGGHYE. The whole CDR3 region reads CASNDGSGGHYEQYF.

Of note for this clone: The CDR3 goes on 3 residues after the read ends, and that part is filled in from the germline J gene. The V call is TRBV19, the J call TRBJ2-2, with D possibly TRBD1 on 5 matching bases. This CDR3 is 16 amino acids long. The V gene's germline CDR1 is LNHDA and CDR2 SQIVND (reference sequence). CDR3 amino acids: CASSIPRGPANSPLFF. Incomplete CDR3 DNA: TGTGCCAGTAGTATACCTAGGGGTCCGGCAAATTCACCG.

About this clone itself: Coverage ceases 3 residues before the CDR3 finishes, and the germline J gene fills in the end. The chain has TRBV5-6 and TRBJ2-3; 9 nucleotides line up with TRBD1. The CDR3 has 15 residues. J gave up 5 bases and V 4 bases, and 8 bases lay outside the gene matches. Per the germline V gene, CDR1 is SGHDT and CDR2 is YYEEEE. The CDR3 sequence: CASSTGQGRRDTQYF. The CDR3 DNA, read in part, is TGTGCCAGCAGCACCGGACAGGGGAGAAGAGATACG.

About this clone itself: The read ends 3 residues before the CDR3 terminus; that terminus is restored from the germline J gene. The chain carries TRBV2 and TRBJ2-3; 8 nucleotides align to TRBD2. From germline, CDR1 is SNHLY and CDR2 FYNNEI. The V and J ends lost 4 bases and 4 bases, in that order; junction bases with no gene match: 7. This CDR3 comprises 15 residues. CDR3 bases read: TGTGCCAGCAGTGGTGTAGCGGGGAGAGCAGATACG. Its protein product is CASSGVAGRADT. The complete CDR3 reads CASSGVAGRADTQYF.

Notes on this clone: The read ends 3 residues shy of where the CDR3 ends; the end is completed using the germline J gene. This chain joins TRBV20-1 and TRBJ1-5, with 11 bases matching TRBD1. The CDR3 runs 21 residues. The V segment lost 5 bases and the J segment 2 bases; nucleotides outside the gene matches: 23. Per germline, CDR1 DFQATT and CDR2 SNEGSKA (reference sequence). The CDR3: CSAGGRDRGFAGGARNQPQHF. Partial CDR3 DNA: TGCAGTGCTGGGGGTCGGGACAGGGGGTTCGCTGGGGGGGCCCGCAATCAGCCC.

Note on this clone: The read is 3 residues too short to cover the CDR3 end, so that end is filled in from the germline J gene. The chain is built from TRBV2 and TRBJ1-4; a weak D match, TRBD1 (6 bases). Per germline, CDR1 SNHLY and CDR2 FYNNEI. The CDR3 length is 16 residues. This chain's CDR3 is CASSVQGSTDNSPLFF. Incomplete CDR3 DNA: TGTGCCAGCAGCGTACAGGGAAGTACGGATAATTCACCA.

Comment on this clone: Coverage ceases 3 residues before the CDR3 finishes, and the germline J gene fills in the end. The chain combines TRBV10-3 with TRBJ2-7; 16 bases line up with TRBD2. CDR3 size: 16 residues. The trim removed 4 bases at V and 6 bases at J, leaving 6 bases unmatched. Germline V gene data show CDR1 as ENHRY and CDR2 as SYGVKD. CDR3 DNA (partial): TGTGCCATCAGTGCCGGGACTAGCGGGGGGGTTGTCGAG. Translated: CAISAGTSGGVVE. In full, the CDR3 reads CAISAGTSGGVVEQYF.

Concerning this clone itself: The read gets to within 3 residues of the CDR3 end, and the germline J gene fills in the rest. V is TRBV29-1 and J is TRBJ2-6; D is possibly TRBD1 or TRBD2 (5 bases each). V dropped 0 bases and J dropped 2 bases, with 14 bases sitting between them. The CDR3 length is 17 residues. The germline CDR1 and CDR2 sequences are SQVTM and ANQGSEA. The covered CDR3 bases are TGCAGCGTTGAAGATCTTCAGAGGGGAACTGGGGCCAACGTC. This gives the protein CSVEDLQRGTGANV. From start to end, the CDR3 is CSVEDLQRGTGANVLTF.

On this clone itself: The junction does not match germline at one end; this may be a read error. The CDR3 extends 3 residues past the end of the read, so its final part is completed from the germline J gene. Other DNA sequences within the sample encode an identical CDR3. The genes are TRBV6-2 or TRBV6-3 and TRBJ1-3; TRBD1 matches at 9 bases. The CDR3 totals 16 residues. Per germline, CDR1 MNHEY and CDR2 SVGEGT. The sequenced CDR3 bases are TGTGCCAGCAGTTACCCGACAGGGGGTGGAGGAAACACG. Translation gives CASSYPTGGGGNT. In full, the CDR3 reads CASSYPTGGGGNTIYF.

Regarding this clone: The CDR3 end is not reached by the read, which stops 3 residues before it; the germline J gene fills it in. This sequence joins TRBV28 and TRBJ2-1, with D tentatively TRBD1 (5 bases). The germline V gene has CDR1 MDHEN and CDR2 SYDVKM. V lost 3 bases and J 4 bases, leaving 13 bases between the germline ends. This CDR3 spans 15 amino acids. This chain's CDR3 is CASSFKGGHYNEQFF. CDR3 DNA, as far as it was read: TGTGCCAGCAGTTTTAAGGGTGGACATTACAATGAG.

Concerning this clone itself: The read ends 3 residues shy of where the CDR3 ends; the end is completed using the germline J gene. The chain combines TRBV10-3 with TRBJ2-3; D remains unclear. Trimming removed 4 bases from V and 0 bases from J, with 8 bases in between. The V gene's germline CDR1 is ENHRY and CDR2 SYGVKD. CDR3 length equals 14 residues. The CDR3 DNA, read in part, is TGTGCCATCAGTGCAGATCCTAGCACAGATACG. Residues: CAISADPSTDT. The whole CDR3 is CAISADPSTDTQYF.

Regarding this clone: The CDR3 goes on 3 residues after the read ends, and that part is filled in from the germline J gene. The V gene is TRBV11-2, the J gene TRBJ2-3, with D perhaps matching TRBD1 (5 bases). Germline CDR1 is SGHAT and CDR2 is FQNNGV. This CDR3 comprises 13 residues. CDR3 sequence: CASSKGQQETQYF. Partial CDR3 DNA: TGTGCCAGCAGCAAGGGGCAGCAAGAGACG.

Comment on this clone: Sequencing ends 3 residues short of the CDR3 end; the germline J gene provides the rest. The rearrangement links TRBV28 to TRBJ1-2, with a weak D call TRBD1 (5 bases). Germline CDR1 reads MDHEN; CDR2 reads SYDVKM. The CDR3 consists of 14 residues. The CDR3 is CASSSGSRVRGYTF. Incomplete CDR3 DNA: TGTGCCAGCAGTTCGGGAAGCAGGGTACGGGGC.

On this clone: Read coverage stops 3 residues before the CDR3 terminus; the germline J gene supplies the remainder. The rearrangement joins TRBV3-1 (or the pseudogene TRBV3-2) to TRBJ2-5; D remains ambiguous. The CDR3 runs to 12 residues. Germline V CDR1 and CDR2: LGHDT, YNNKEL (reference sequence). Trimming shortened V by 4 bases and J by 5 bases, and 8 bases separated the two germline ends. The CDR3 sequence is CASSLKGETQYF. The covered CDR3 bases are TGTGCCAGCAGCCTTAAGGGTGAGACC.

A word on this clone: The observed sequence ends 3 residues before the CDR3 terminus, with the missing tail filled in from the germline J gene. This rearrangement joins TRBV6-4 to TRBJ2-1; 7 nucleotides agree with TRBD1. From germline, CDR1 is MRHNA and CDR2 SNTAGT. This CDR3 region has 13 residues. V gave up 4 bases and J gave up 6 bases; unmatched junction bases: 3. Incomplete CDR3 DNA: TGTGCCAGCAGTGCCAGACAGGGCAATGAG. Its translation: CASSARQGNE. The entire CDR3 protein is CASSARQGNEQFF.

Comments on this clone: The missing CDR3 end, 3 residues past where the read stops, is filled in from the germline J gene. This chain uses TRBV7-2 with TRBJ2-1; TRBD2 might be the D (5 bases). Germline lookup yields CDR1 SGHTA and CDR2 FQGNSA. The CDR3 spans 15 residues. The ends were cut back, 11 bases at V and 3 bases at J, with 20 bases in the middle. Incomplete CDR3 DNA: TGTGCCCCCCCGCCGAGCCGGGGAAGCTACAATGAG. Translated: CAPPPSRGSYNE. Given in full, the CDR3 is CAPPPSRGSYNEQFF.

The DNA read from the CDR3 is TGTGCCAGCTCACCACAGGGTCAGACG. Its protein product is CASSPQGQT. The CDR3 as a whole reads CASSPQGQTQYF. The chain couples TRBV18 to TRBJ2-3; D is ambiguous. Coverage ceases 3 residues before the CDR3 finishes, and the germline J gene fills in the end. The V gene's germline CDR1 is KGHSH and CDR2 LQKENI. The CDR3 spans 12 residues.

Comments on this clone: The observed sequence ends 3 residues before the CDR3 terminus, with the missing tail filled in from the germline J gene. The V call is TRBV10-1, the J call TRBJ2-1; D is uncertain. CDR3 length: 14 residues. Germline-derived CDR1 and CDR2 are WNHNN and SYGVQD (reference sequence). V lost 3 bases and J lost 0, with 6 bases in between. Incomplete CDR3 DNA: TGCGCCAGCAGTGAATCCTTCTCCTACAATGAG. Its translation: CASSESFSYNE. The whole CDR3 sequence is CASSESFSYNEQFF.